Listed here is a single T cell receptor beta chain. PCR or immunohistochemistry showed mismatch repair deficiency in every enrolled patient. The method was immunoSEQ multiplex PCR; TCRdb's version includes in-frame clones alone and lacks a portion of them. The sample carries over 60,000 clones, 70% to 90% recorded once. This sample is part of a study of PD-1 blockade in mismatch repair-deficient tumors. The CDR3 contains 14 residues. The V and J ends lost 2 bases and 8 bases respectively, with 15 bases between them. Germline values: CDR1 MNHEY, CDR2 SVGAGI. The sequenced sample was peripheral blood, obtained 52 weeks after starting pembrolizumab. The TCR originated in an adult with mismatch repair-deficient cancer. This sequence joins TRBV6-5 and TRBJ1-2; D gene uncertain. The CDR3 protein is CASSYRLQSQGYTF. The CDR3 DNA sequence: TGTGCCAGCAGTTACAGGTTACAATCTCAAGGCTACACCTTC.